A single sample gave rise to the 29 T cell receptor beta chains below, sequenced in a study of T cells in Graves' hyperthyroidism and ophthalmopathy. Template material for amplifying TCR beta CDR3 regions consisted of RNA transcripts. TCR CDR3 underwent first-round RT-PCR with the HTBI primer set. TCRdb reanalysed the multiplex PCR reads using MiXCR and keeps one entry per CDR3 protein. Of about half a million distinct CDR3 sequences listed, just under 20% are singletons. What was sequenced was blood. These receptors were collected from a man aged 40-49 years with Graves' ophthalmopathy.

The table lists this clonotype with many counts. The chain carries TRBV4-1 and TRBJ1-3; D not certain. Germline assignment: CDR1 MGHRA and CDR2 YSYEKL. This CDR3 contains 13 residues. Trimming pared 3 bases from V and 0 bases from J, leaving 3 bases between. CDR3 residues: CASSQVSGNTIYF. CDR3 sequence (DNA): TGCGCCAGCAGCCAGGTCTCTGGAAACACCATATATTTT.

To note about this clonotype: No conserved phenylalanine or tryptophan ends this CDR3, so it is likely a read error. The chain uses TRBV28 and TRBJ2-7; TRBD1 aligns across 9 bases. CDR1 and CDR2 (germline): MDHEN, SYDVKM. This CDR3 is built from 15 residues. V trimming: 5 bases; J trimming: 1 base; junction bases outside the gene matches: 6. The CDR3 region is CASSPGTGLSYEQYL. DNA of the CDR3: TGTGCCAGCAGTCCAGGGACAGGGCTATCCTACGAGCAGTACCTC.

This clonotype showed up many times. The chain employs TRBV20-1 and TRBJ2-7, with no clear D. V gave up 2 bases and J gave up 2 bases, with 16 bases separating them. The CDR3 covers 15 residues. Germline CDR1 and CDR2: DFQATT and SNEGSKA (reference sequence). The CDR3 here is CSARHPGTFTYEQYF. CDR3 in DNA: TGCAGTGCTAGACACCCAGGAACGTTCACCTACGAGCAGTACTTC.

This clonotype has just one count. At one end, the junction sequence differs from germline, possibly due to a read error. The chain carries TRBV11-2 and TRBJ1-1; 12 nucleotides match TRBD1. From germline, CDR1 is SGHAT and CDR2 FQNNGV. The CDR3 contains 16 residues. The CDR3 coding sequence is TGTGCCATCAGCTTGGGGACAGGGGGCTGGGGCACTGAAGCTTTCTTT. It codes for CAISLGTGGWGTEAFF.

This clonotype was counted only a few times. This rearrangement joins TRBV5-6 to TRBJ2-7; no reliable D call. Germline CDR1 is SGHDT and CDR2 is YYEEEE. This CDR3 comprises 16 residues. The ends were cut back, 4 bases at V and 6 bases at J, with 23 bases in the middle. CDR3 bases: TGTGCCAGCAGCCCTTACTGGACGGCGGATTTAGGCGAGCAGTACTTC. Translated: CASSPYWTADLGEQYF.

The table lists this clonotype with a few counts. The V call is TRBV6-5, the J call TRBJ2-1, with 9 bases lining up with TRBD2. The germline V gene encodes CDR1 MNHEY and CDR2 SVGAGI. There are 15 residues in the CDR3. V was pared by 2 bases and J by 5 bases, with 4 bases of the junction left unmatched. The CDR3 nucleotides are TGTGCCAGCAGTTACGCGGGGGGGCCGAACAATGAGCAGTTCTTC. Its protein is CASSYAGGPNNEQFF.

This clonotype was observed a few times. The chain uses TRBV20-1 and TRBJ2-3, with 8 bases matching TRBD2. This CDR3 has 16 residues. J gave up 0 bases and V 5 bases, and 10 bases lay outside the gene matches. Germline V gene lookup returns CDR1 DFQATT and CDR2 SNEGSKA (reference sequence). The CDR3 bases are TGCAGTGCTCCCCTAGGACTAGCTGAAAGCACAGATACGCAGTATTTT. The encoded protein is CSAPLGLAESTDTQYF.

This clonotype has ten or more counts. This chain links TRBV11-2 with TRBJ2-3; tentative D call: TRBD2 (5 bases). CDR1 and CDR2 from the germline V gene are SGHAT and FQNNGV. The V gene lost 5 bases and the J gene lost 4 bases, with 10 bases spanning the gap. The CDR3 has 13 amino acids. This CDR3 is CASSHLRADTQYF. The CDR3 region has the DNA TGTGCCAGCAGCCACCTGAGGGCAGATACGCAGTATTTT.

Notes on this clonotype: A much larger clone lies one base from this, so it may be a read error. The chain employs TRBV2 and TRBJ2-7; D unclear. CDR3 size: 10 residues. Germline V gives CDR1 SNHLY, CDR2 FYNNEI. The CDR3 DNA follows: TGTTCCAGCAGTGGTCCCGAGCAGTACTTC. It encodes CSSSGPEQYF.

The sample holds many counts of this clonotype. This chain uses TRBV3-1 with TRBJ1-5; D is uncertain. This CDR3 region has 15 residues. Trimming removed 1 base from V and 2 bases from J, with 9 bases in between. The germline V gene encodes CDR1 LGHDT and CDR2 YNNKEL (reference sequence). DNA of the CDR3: TGTGCCAGCAGCCAAGGGATTTGGGGCAATCAGCCCCAGCATTTT. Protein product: CASSQGIWGNQPQHF.

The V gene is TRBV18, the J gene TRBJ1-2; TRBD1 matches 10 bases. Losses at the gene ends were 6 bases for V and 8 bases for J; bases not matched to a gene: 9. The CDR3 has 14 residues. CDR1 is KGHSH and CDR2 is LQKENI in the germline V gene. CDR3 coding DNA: TGTGCCAGCTCCCCGGGACAGGGGACCCGGGGCTACACCTTC. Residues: CASSPGQGTRGYTF.

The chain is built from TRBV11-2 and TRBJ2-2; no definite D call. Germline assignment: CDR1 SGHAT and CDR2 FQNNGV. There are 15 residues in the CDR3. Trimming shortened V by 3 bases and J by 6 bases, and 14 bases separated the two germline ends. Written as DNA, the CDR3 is TGTGCCAGCAGCTTCCCGGTGGGTTCTCCCGGGGAGCTGTTTTTT. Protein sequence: CASSFPVGSPGELFF.

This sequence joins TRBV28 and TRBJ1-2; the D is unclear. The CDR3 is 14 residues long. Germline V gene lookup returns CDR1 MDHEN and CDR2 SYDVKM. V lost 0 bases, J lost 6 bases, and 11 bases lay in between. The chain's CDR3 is CASSLWDRRDGYTF. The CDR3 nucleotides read TGTGCCAGCAGTTTATGGGACCGACGGGATGGCTACACCTTC.

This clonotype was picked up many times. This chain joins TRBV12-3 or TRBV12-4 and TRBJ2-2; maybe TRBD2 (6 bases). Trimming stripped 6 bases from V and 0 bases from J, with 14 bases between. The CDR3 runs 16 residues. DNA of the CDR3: TGTGCCAGCAGCAAGGGAGGACACCCGAACACCGGGGAGCTGTTTTTT. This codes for CASSKGGHPNTGELFF.

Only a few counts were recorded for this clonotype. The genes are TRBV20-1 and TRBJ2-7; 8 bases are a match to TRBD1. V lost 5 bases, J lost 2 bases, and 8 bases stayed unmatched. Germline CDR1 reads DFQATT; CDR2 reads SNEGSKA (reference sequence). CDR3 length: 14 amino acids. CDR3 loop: CSAGRTGLTYEQYF. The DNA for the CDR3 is TGCAGTGCTGGAAGGACAGGGCTCACCTACGAGCAGTACTTC.

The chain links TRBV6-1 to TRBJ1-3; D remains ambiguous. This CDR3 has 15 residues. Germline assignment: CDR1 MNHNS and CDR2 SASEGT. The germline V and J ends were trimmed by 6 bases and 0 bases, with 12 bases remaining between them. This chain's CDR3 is CASRSTVYSGNTIYF. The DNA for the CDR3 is TGTGCCAGCAGGTCCACGGTCTACTCTGGAAACACCATATATTTT.

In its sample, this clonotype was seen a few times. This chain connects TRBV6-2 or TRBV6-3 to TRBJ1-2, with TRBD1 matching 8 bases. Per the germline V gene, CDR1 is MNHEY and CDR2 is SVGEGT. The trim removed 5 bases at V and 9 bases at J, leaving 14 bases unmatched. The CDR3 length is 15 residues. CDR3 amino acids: CASSAYPGTGLSYTF. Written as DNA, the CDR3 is TGTGCCAGCAGTGCTTATCCCGGGACAGGCCTAAGCTACACCTTC.

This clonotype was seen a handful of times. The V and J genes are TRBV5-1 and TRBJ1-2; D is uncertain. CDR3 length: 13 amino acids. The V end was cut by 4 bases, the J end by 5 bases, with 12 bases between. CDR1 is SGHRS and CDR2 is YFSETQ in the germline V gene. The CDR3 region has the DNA TGCGCCAGCAGCCCGCGGACTGAGTATGGCTACACCTTC. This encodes CASSPRTEYGYTF. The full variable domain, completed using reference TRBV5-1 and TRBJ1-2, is KAGVTQTPRYLIKTRGQQVTLSCSPISGHRSVSWYQQTPGQGLQFLFEYFSETQRNKGNFPGRFSGRQFSNSRSEMNVSTLELGDSALYLCASSPRTEYGYTFGSGTRLTVV.

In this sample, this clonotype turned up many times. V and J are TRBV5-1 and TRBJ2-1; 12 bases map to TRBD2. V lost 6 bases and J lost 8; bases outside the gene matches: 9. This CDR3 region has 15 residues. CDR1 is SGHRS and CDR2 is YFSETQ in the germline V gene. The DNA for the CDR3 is TGCGCCAGCACGTGGACTAGCGGGATCGGGGATGAGCAGTTCTTC. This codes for CASTWTSGIGDEQFF.

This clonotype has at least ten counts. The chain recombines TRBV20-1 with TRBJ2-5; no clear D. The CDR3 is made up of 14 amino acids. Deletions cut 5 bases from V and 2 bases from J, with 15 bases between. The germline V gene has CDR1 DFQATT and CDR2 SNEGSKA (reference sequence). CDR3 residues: CSAGPTVYQETQYF. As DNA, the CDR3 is TGCAGTGCTGGACCCACGGTTTATCAAGAGACCCAGTACTTC.

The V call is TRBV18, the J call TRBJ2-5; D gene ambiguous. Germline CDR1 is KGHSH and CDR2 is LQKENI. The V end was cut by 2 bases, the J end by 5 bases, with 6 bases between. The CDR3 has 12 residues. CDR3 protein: CASSPGFETQYF. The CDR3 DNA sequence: TGTGCCAGCTCACCAGGATTTGAGACCCAGTACTTC.

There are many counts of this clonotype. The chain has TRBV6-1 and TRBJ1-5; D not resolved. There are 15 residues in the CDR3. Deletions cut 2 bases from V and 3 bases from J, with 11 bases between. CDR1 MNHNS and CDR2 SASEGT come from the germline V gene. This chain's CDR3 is CASSESWTYNQPQHF. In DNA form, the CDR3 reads TGTGCCAGCAGTGAATCTTGGACCTACAATCAGCCCCAGCATTTT.

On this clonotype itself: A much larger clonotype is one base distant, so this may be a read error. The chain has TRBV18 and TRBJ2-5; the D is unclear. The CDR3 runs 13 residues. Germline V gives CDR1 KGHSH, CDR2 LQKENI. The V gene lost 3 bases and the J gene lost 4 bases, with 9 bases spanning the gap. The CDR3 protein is CASSPCTGETQYF. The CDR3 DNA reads TGTGCCAGCTCACCGTGCACCGGAGAGACCCAGTACTTC. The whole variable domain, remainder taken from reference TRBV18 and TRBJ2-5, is NAGVMQNPRHLVRRRGQEARLRCSPMKGHSHVYWYRQLPEEGLKFMVYLQKENIIDESGMPKERFSAEFPKEGPSILRIQQVVRGDSAAYFCASSPCTGETQYFGPGTRLLVL.

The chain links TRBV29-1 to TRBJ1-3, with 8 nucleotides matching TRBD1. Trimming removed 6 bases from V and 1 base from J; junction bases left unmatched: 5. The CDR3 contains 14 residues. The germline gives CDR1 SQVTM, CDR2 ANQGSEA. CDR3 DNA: TGCAGCGTCTGGGACAGGACTTCTGGAAACACCATATATTTT. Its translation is CSVWDRTSGNTIYF.

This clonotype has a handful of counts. DNA for the CDR3: TGTGCCAGCAACATGGGACAGACCTACAATGAGCAGTTCTTC. It codes for CASNMGQTYNEQFF. The chain joins TRBV12-3 or TRBV12-4 to TRBJ2-1; 7 bases fit TRBD1. The CDR3 loop spans 14 amino acids. The junction had 5 bases not matched to a gene; V was cut back by 7 bases and J by 2 bases.

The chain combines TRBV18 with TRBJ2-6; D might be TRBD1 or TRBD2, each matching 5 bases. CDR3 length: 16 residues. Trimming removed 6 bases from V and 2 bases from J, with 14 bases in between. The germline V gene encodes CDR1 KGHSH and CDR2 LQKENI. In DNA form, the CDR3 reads TGTGCCAGCTCGGGACGAAGAGGTCCTGGGGCCAACGTCCTGACTTTC. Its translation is CASSGRRGPGANVLTF.

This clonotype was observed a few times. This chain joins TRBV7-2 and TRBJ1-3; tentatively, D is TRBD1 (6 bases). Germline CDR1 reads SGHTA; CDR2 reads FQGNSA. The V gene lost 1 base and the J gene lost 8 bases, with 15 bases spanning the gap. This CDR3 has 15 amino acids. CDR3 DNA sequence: TGTGCCAGCAGCTTAGGGGTGGGGGCTCTGGACACCATATATTTT. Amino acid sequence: CASSLGVGALDTIYF. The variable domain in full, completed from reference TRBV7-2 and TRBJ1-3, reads GAGVSQSPSNKVTEKGKDVELRCDPISGHTALYWYRQSLGQGLEFLIYFQGNSAPDKSGLPSDRFSAERTGGSVSTLTIQRTQQEDSAVYLCASSLGVGALDTIYFGEGSWLTVV.

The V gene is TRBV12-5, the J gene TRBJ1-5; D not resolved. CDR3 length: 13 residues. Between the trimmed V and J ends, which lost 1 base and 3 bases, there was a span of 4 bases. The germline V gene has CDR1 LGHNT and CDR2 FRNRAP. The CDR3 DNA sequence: TGTGCTAGTGGTTTGGGTCCCAATCAGCCCCAGCATTTT. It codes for CASGLGPNQPQHF. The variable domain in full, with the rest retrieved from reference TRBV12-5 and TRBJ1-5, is DARVTQTPRHKVTEMGQEVTMRCQPILGHNTVFWYRQTMMQGLELLAYFRNRAPLDDSGMPKDRFSAEMPDATLATLKIQPSEPRDSAVYFCASGLGPNQPQHFGDGTRLSIL.

CDR3 region: CASSLRGAGPKYF. CDR3 nucleotide sequence: TGTGCCAGCAGCCTAAGAGGGGCAGGTCCGAAGTACTTC. The rearrangement uses TRBV7-8 and TRBJ2-5, with D perhaps assigned TRBD1 or TRBD2 (5 bases each). The CDR3 has 13 residues. Germline-derived CDR1 and CDR2 are SGHVS and FQNEAQ. The V end lost 5 bases, the J end lost 12 bases, and 19 bases lay between the germline ends.